These 3 T cell receptor beta chains came from one sample sequenced in a study of vaccination and CD4 T cells after COVID-19 (dated by TCRdb to between 2021 and 2024). The treatment or condition label for this specimen denotes: roughly 11-day PBMC culture with coronavirus spike peptide pools or control peptides (ViraFEST assay). Library creation used PCR. Sequencing used an Illumina iSeq 100. DNA from cultured CD4+ T cells was subjected to TCR sequencing with the Oncomine TCR Beta short-read assay at the Johns Hopkins FTIC core. Using fastp trimming at Q25 and MiXCR clonotype assembly, TCRdb reanalyzed the public sequencing data and kept in-frame beta chains. Merged by CDR3 protein, the rows form single entries marked with the most common genes and DNA. The sample yields fewer than 18,000 distinct CDR3 sequences; about half were counted once. About 13% of the sample lies in the top ten. Their specific antigens are unknown.

Sequenced input: CD4+ T cells from blood, cultured in vitro. The receptors come from a human donor who had recovered from COVID-19.

The V gene is TRBV9, the J gene TRBJ2-1, with TRBD2 matching over 12 bases. J gave up 7 bases and V 4 bases, and 9 bases lay outside the gene matches. Germline V lookup: CDR1 SGDLS, CDR2 YYNGEE. The CDR3 spans 16 residues. The CDR3 here is CASSSPLAGGWNEQFF. The CDR3 coding sequence is TGTGCCAGCAGCTCGCCACTAGCGGGAGGTTGGAATGAGCAGTTCTTC.

The chain couples TRBV7-3 to TRBJ2-1; D may be TRBD2 (6 bases). The CDR3 spans 15 residues. CDR1 and CDR2 from the germline V gene are SGHTA and FQGTGA. The germline V and J ends were trimmed by 5 bases and 7 bases, with 18 bases remaining between them. The CDR3 DNA reads TGTGCCAGCAGCAAAGACCCGGGACTGCGGAATGAGCAGTTCTTC. It specifies CASSKDPGLRNEQFF.

The genes are TRBV5-1 and TRBJ2-5; no definite D call. The CDR3 extends over 11 amino acids. Trimming took 4 bases from V and 2 from J, leaving 3 bases between them. CDR1 and CDR2 (germline): SGHRS, YFSETQ. In nucleotides, the CDR3 is TGCGCCAGCAGCATGCAAGAGACCCAGTACTTC. Amino acid sequence: CASSMQETQYF.